The present entry profiles one T cell receptor (beta chain) with its context. TCRdb itself ran the RACE reads through MiXCR, one entry per CDR3 protein. The repertoire holds about 120,000 distinct CDR3 sequences, about 13% seen once, with about 0.9% in the top ten. Time point reported: patch test 1, 2 weeks after DPC sensitization. Treatment here: therapeutic diphenylcyclopropenone sensitization with weekly scalp DPC. The sample originates from a study of human T cells and chemical hapten exposure. The specimen was whole blood, collected in connection with sensitization to the hapten diphenylcyclopropenone (DPC). This clonotype was obtained from a man in his late teens or twenties with alopecia areata. Some clones in this sample may be carry-over from other donors' samples.

CDR3: CASSLNRDYSLTEAFF. As DNA, the CDR3 is TGTGCCAGCAGTTTGAACAGGGATTATTCGCTCACTGAAGCTTTCTTT. This chain connects TRBV27 to TRBJ1-1; tentatively, D is TRBD1 (6 bases). The CDR3 consists of 16 residues. The germline V and J ends were trimmed by 3 bases and 4 bases, with 18 bases remaining between them. The germline V gene has CDR1 MNHEY and CDR2 SMNVEV (reference sequence).